This T cell receptor beta chain was documented in a study of regulatory T cells in long-lasting Graves disease. Study-level findings and limits: Accuracy might have suffered from few samples.

Germline V gene lookup returns CDR1 SGHKS and CDR2 YYEKEE (reference sequence). V shed 3 bases and J shed 7 bases, with 8 bases lying between them. CDR3 length equals 12 residues. Time point defined: persistent/refractory GD, antithyroid drugs over 5 years with positive TRAb. Generation of the TCR library employed RNA extracted from PBMCs. For TCR beta, libraries came from iRepertoire HTBI primers and Arm-PCR of CDR3 regions. MiXCR, applied by TCRdb to the multiplex PCR reads, yields one record per CDR3 protein. Of hundreds of thousands of distinct CDR3 sequences in the sample, about 20% were seen once. In its sample, this clonotype was seen a few times. Antigen: not known.

The rearrangement links TRBV5-5 to TRBJ2-4; D remains unclear. Sequences were derived from peripheral blood mononuclear cells (PBMCs), sampled when the disease was refractory, from a patient treated with antithyroid drugs. The receptor was isolated from a female donor with Graves disease. Here the CDR3 reads CASSWGGNIQYF. CDR3 sequence (DNA): TGTGCCAGCAGCTGGGGTGGTAACATTCAGTACTTC.